Shown below are 31 T cell receptor beta chains from a single sample sequenced in a study of T-cell reconstitution after alpha-beta-depleted transplantation in children. The library targeted TCRbeta and was prepared with unique molecular identifiers. TCRdb passed the PCR reads through MiXCR, listing each CDR3 protein once. This table has around 580,000 distinct CDR3 sequences, 25% to 30% appearing once. The sample here was PBMCs, taken before TCRalphabeta/CD19-depleted stem cell transplant. These receptors were taken from a boy less than two years old with Wiskott-Aldrich syndrome, due to receive a stem cell transplant.

This clonotype was recorded a few times. This chain uses TRBV15 with TRBJ1-1; D gene uncertain. Germline V gene data show CDR1 as LNHNV and CDR2 as YYDKDF (reference sequence). This CDR3 region has 16 residues. V was clipped by 0 bases and J by 6 bases, with 17 bases between them. The DNA of the CDR3 is TGTGCCACCAGCAGAGATCATGTGGGTAAAGGGCCTGAAGCTTTCTTT. The encoded protein is CATSRDHVGKGPEAFF.

The CDR3 protein is CASSSPGGHGQYF. The CDR3, as DNA: TGTGCCAGCAGTAGTCCAGGTGGCCACGGGCAGTACTTC. The rearrangement links TRBV27 to TRBJ2-7, with D uncertain. CDR3 size: 13 residues. Germline CDR1 is MNHEY and CDR2 is SMNVEV (reference sequence). V dropped 5 bases and J dropped 9 bases, with 17 bases sitting between them.

This clonotype was found a few times. V and J are TRBV6-1 and TRBJ2-1, with D tentatively TRBD1 (5 bases). CDR3 length: 17 amino acids. Germline CDR1 reads MNHNS; CDR2 reads SASEGT. Trimming removed 6 bases at V and 4 bases at J, with 22 bases between. CDR3 in amino acids: CASSRISGRAKYNEQFF. The DNA for the CDR3 is TGTGCCAGCAGCCGTATATCCGGCAGGGCAAAATACAATGAGCAGTTCTTC.

The CDR3 region is CASRGYGYTQYF. CDR3 in DNA: TGCGCCAGCAGGGGCTACGGGTATACGCAGTATTTT. J is TRBJ2-3 and V is TRBV10-2, with D unclear. Trimming shortened V by 6 bases and J by 7 bases, and 11 bases separated the two germline ends. Per the germline V gene, CDR1 is WSHSY and CDR2 is SAAADI. The CDR3 covers 12 residues.

This chain joins TRBV20-1 and TRBJ2-7; D is unclear. In germline, CDR1 is DFQATT, CDR2 SNEGSKA (reference sequence). This CDR3 is 13 amino acids long. The germline V and J ends were trimmed by 1 base and 3 bases, with 10 bases remaining between them. The CDR3 DNA follows: TGCAGTGCTAGAGCCGACGTCCACTACGAGCAGTACTTC. This sequence encodes CSARADVHYEQYF.

The gene calls are TRBV28 and TRBJ2-3, with 8 bases matching TRBD2. The junction had 7 bases not matched to a gene; V was cut back by 3 bases and J by 2 bases. Germline values: CDR1 MDHEN, CDR2 SYDVKM. This CDR3 is built from 16 residues. CDR3 sequence: CASSFWSGSPTDTQYF. DNA of the CDR3: TGTGCCAGCAGTTTTTGGAGCGGGAGTCCCACAGATACGCAGTATTTT.

V gene TRBV12-3 or TRBV12-4 combines with J gene TRBJ2-4; 8 bases match TRBD2. CDR3 length equals 15 residues. The junction had 4 bases not matched to a gene; V was cut back by 6 bases and J by 0 bases. CDR3 nucleotides: TGTGCCAGCAGCGGCGGGAGGCTAGCCAAAAACATTCAGTACTTC. It translates to CASSGGRLAKNIQYF.

V gene TRBV5-1 combines with J gene TRBJ2-7; 10 bases match TRBD1. The CDR3 totals 14 residues. The germline V gene encodes CDR1 SGHRS and CDR2 YFSETQ. J gave up 3 bases and V 4 bases, and 4 bases lay outside the gene matches. The CDR3 here is CASSQGTGVYEQYF. The CDR3 DNA follows: TGCGCCAGCAGCCAGGGGACAGGGGTCTACGAGCAGTACTTC.

The chain couples TRBV12-3 or TRBV12-4 to TRBJ1-2; D unclear. V dropped 1 base and J dropped 7 bases, with 4 bases sitting between them. The CDR3 sequence is 11 residues long. The CDR3 loop is CASSLGFGYTF. The CDR3 DNA is TGTGCCAGCAGTTTAGGGTTTGGCTACACCTTC.

This chain joins TRBV14 and TRBJ2-1; D might be TRBD2 (6 bases). Germline V CDR1 and CDR2: SGHDN, FVKESK. There are 16 residues in the CDR3. Trimming removed 3 bases at V and 4 bases at J, with 16 bases between. The CDR3 DNA follows: TGTGCCAGCAGCCACGGTGGTAGCGGATTTTACAATGAGCAGTTCTTC. This codes for CASSHGGSGFYNEQFF.

In its sample, this clonotype was seen a few times. This chain joins TRBV18 and TRBJ2-3, with D hard to call. This CDR3 is 12 amino acids long. The germline V gene encodes CDR1 KGHSH and CDR2 LQKENI. V was cut by 6 bases and J by 9 bases, with 13 bases left in between. The CDR3 DNA reads as TGTGCCAGCTCCCCGCTAGGTGTGACGCAGTATTTT. This codes for CASSPLGVTQYF.

The V and J genes are TRBV19 and TRBJ1-5, with 10 nucleotides matching TRBD1. The ends lost 1 base at V and 8 bases at J; junction bases unmatched: 8. The germline gives CDR1 LNHDA, CDR2 SQIVND (reference sequence). The CDR3 sequence is 16 residues long. The CDR3 region has the DNA TGTGCCAGTAGTATAGCTTCGACAGGGGGCATCGAGCCCCAGCATTTT. Its protein is CASSIASTGGIEPQHF.

The J gene is TRBJ2-1, the V gene TRBV6-2 or TRBV6-3, with unresolved D. This CDR3 is 12 amino acids long. V was pared by 5 bases and J by 9 bases, with 11 bases between. Germline CDR1 reads MNHEY; CDR2 reads SVGEGT. This chain's CDR3 is CASSLYYAEQFF. CDR3 DNA sequence: TGTGCCAGCAGTCTCTACTATGCTGAGCAGTTCTTC.

The chain has TRBV5-1 and TRBJ2-7; D is unresolved. There are 15 residues in the CDR3. Germline V gives CDR1 SGHRS, CDR2 YFSETQ. The germline V and J ends were trimmed by 3 bases and 0 bases, with 13 bases remaining between them. CDR3 bases: TGCGCCAGCAGCTCCAACGGTGGAGTCTCCTACGAGCAGTACTTC. Translation gives CASSSNGGVSYEQYF.

This clonotype was recorded a few times. The V and J genes are TRBV28 and TRBJ2-2; 7 bases are shared with TRBD2. Germline loops: CDR1 MDHEN, CDR2 SYDVKM. V shed 5 bases and J 2 bases; nucleotides not matched to a gene: 5. The CDR3 has 15 amino acids. DNA for the CDR3: TGTGCCAGCAGTAGCGGGACCTTTAACACCGGGGAGCTGTTTTTT. Translation gives CASSSGTFNTGELFF.

This rearrangement joins TRBV29-1 to TRBJ2-3; D is tentatively TRBD1 or TRBD2 (5 bases each). Trimming left V 2 bases short and J 8 bases short, with 8 bases between. CDR3 length: 11 amino acids. Germline CDR1 and CDR2: SQVTM and ANQGSEA. The CDR3 protein is CSVEPGPTQYF. CDR3 DNA: TGCAGCGTTGAACCGGGACCTACGCAGTATTTT.

This chain connects TRBV14 to TRBJ2-7; D remains ambiguous. The germline gives CDR1 SGHDN, CDR2 FVKESK. V lost 1 base to trimming and J lost 5 bases, with 12 bases between them. This CDR3 is built from 14 residues. The CDR3 here is CASSQVSAWDEQYF. In nucleotides, the CDR3 is TGTGCCAGCAGCCAAGTCTCCGCGTGGGACGAGCAGTACTTC.

This chain uses TRBV29-1 with TRBJ1-2; D uncertain. This CDR3 contains 12 residues. Looked up from germline, CDR1 is SQVTM and CDR2 is ANQGSEA. Trimming took 7 bases from V and 6 from J, leaving 15 bases between them. The CDR3 DNA follows: TGCAGCGATAGACGAGGACCGCATGGCTACACCTTC. Protein product: CSDRRGPHGYTF. Drawing the rest from reference TRBV29-1 and TRBJ1-2, the complete variable domain is SAVISQKPSRDICQRGTSLTIQCQVDSQVTMMFWYRQQPGQSLTLIATANQGSEATYESGFVIDKFPISRPNLTFSTLTVSNMSPEDSSIYLCSDRRGPHGYTFGSGTRLTVV.

The J gene is TRBJ2-3, the V gene TRBV5-4; 13 bases map to TRBD2. Trimming cost V 4 bases and J 4 bases; bases outside gene matches: 6. This CDR3 comprises 16 residues. The germline CDR1 and CDR2 sequences are SGHNT and YYREEE (reference sequence). The CDR3 nucleotides are TGTGCCAGCAGCCGCGGACTAGCGGGAGAACCAGATACGCAGTATTTT. Its protein is CASSRGLAGEPDTQYF.

This clonotype was seen a few times. The chain carries TRBV20-1 and TRBJ1-2, with a possible D match to TRBD1 (6 bases). Looked up from germline, CDR1 is DFQATT and CDR2 is SNEGSKA (reference sequence). Trimming shortened V by 3 bases and J by 4 bases, and 15 bases separated the two germline ends. CDR3 size: 14 residues. The CDR3 loop reads CSASPTGTTYGYTF. The CDR3 coding sequence is TGCAGTGCTAGCCCTACCGGGACAACCTATGGCTACACCTTC.

This clonotype was counted between two and nine times. The chain has TRBV27 and TRBJ1-5; the match to TRBD1 covers 9 bases. The germline gives CDR1 MNHEY, CDR2 SMNVEV (reference sequence). V dropped 4 bases and J dropped 5; count of bases not matched to a gene: 3. CDR3 length: 14 residues. CDR3 coding DNA: TGTGCCAGCAGTTCCGGACAGGGGTATCAGCCCCAGCATTTT. Protein sequence: CASSSGQGYQPQHF.

The chain has TRBV4-1 and TRBJ2-3; D is perhaps TRBD1 (5 bases). CDR1 MGHRA and CDR2 YSYEKL come from the germline V gene. The V gene lost 0 bases and the J gene lost 0 bases, with 10 bases spanning the gap. The CDR3 covers 16 residues. CDR3 loop: CASSQDLPGSTDTQYF. DNA of the CDR3: TGCGCCAGCAGCCAAGATTTGCCAGGGAGCACAGATACGCAGTATTTT.

The V gene is TRBV5-1, the J gene TRBJ2-7, with D perhaps TRBD2 (6 bases). The CDR3 has 13 residues. Germline V gives CDR1 SGHRS, CDR2 YFSETQ. Deletions cut 5 bases from V and 7 bases from J, with 16 bases between. CDR3 amino acids: CASSLLAGPEQYF. The CDR3 region has the DNA TGCGCCAGCAGTCTACTAGCAGGGCCGGAGCAGTACTTC. Full variable domain (missing parts from reference TRBV5-1 and TRBJ2-7): KAGVTQTPRYLIKTRGQQVTLSCSPISGHRSVSWYQQTPGQGLQFLFEYFSETQRNKGNFPGRFSGRQFSNSRSEMNVSTLELGDSALYLCASSLLAGPEQYFGPGTRLTVT.

Many counts were recorded for this clonotype. The V gene is TRBV7-8, the J gene TRBJ2-7; 7 bases line up with TRBD1. The CDR3 extends over 14 amino acids. J lost 3 bases, V lost 5 bases, and 7 bases had no gene match. The V gene's germline CDR1 is SGHVS and CDR2 FQNEAQ. The chain's CDR3 is CASSRDRVDYEQYF. CDR3 nucleotides: TGTGCCAGCAGCCGTGACAGGGTCGACTACGAGCAGTACTTC.

This clonotype was found a few times. The chain carries TRBV12-3 or TRBV12-4 and TRBJ2-7; weak D call: TRBD2 (6 bases). The V end lost 6 bases, the J end lost 2 bases, and 17 bases lay between the germline ends. The CDR3 is 15 amino acids. DNA of the CDR3: TGTGCCAGCAGCAACTATACAGGAGGGCCCTACGAGCAGTACTTC. Protein product: CASSNYTGGPYEQYF.

There are a few counts of this clonotype. The chain couples TRBV29-1 to TRBJ2-7; 14 bases map to TRBD2. This CDR3 has 15 residues. V was pared by 6 bases and J by 3 bases, with 7 bases of the junction left unmatched. CDR1 is SQVTM and CDR2 is ANQGSEA in the germline V gene. In nucleotides, the CDR3 is TGCAGCGTGGGACTAGCGGGAGCCGGGAACTACGAGCAGTACTTC. Translating gives CSVGLAGAGNYEQYF.

This chain connects TRBV5-1 to TRBJ2-1, with 12 positions matching TRBD2. The CDR3 runs 15 residues. CDR1 is SGHRS, CDR2 YFSETQ, per germline. Trimming cost V 2 bases and J 8 bases; bases outside gene matches: 5. For the CDR3, the DNA is TGCGCCAGCAGCTTTCGACTAGCGGGAGATCATGAGCAGTTCTTC. Translated, it gives CASSFRLAGDHEQFF.

This clonotype came up a few times. This chain uses TRBV7-8 with TRBJ2-7; TRBD2 matches 10 bases. Germline assignment: CDR1 SGHVS and CDR2 FQNEAQ. V was pared by 1 base and J by 2 bases, with 5 bases of the junction left unmatched. CDR3 length: 16 residues. The CDR3 sequence is CASSLETSGSPYEQYF. For the CDR3, the DNA is TGTGCCAGCAGCTTAGAGACTAGCGGGTCCCCCTACGAGCAGTACTTC.

In its sample, this clonotype was seen a few times. This chain connects TRBV29-1 to TRBJ2-5, with D possibly being TRBD2 (6 bases). Looked up from germline, CDR1 is SQVTM and CDR2 is ANQGSEA. Trimming cost V 4 bases and J 5 bases, with 17 bases left between them. The CDR3 is made up of 14 amino acids. CDR3 bases: TGCAGCGTTGGGGTCGGGAGCGTTGGGGAGACCCAGTACTTC. Translated, it gives CSVGVGSVGETQYF.

The V gene is TRBV5-1, the J gene TRBJ2-7; TRBD1 is a possible D gene (5 bases). V lost 3 bases to trimming and J lost 4 bases, with 14 bases between them. From germline, CDR1 is SGHRS and CDR2 YFSETQ. The length of the CDR3 is 14 residues. For the CDR3, the DNA is TGCGCCAGCAGCTGGATAGGGGATACGTACGAGCAGTACTTC. Translation: CASSWIGDTYEQYF.

The chain recombines TRBV6-1 with TRBJ2-7; TRBD1 aligns across 9 bases. J gave up 6 bases and V 5 bases, and 8 bases lay outside the gene matches. This CDR3 is built from 14 residues. Germline V lookup: CDR1 MNHNS, CDR2 SASEGT. Here the CDR3 reads CASSTSGTGSEQYF. The CDR3 nucleotides read TGTGCCAGCAGTACCTCCGGGACAGGGAGCGAGCAGTACTTC.